The 25 T cell receptor beta chains listed next were all sequenced from one sample in a study of post-analysis software for immune sequencing data. Points from the study as a whole: Controls showed lower frequencies than patients for five TRBV segments, and TRBV5-6, TRBV5-1 and TRBV20-1 were among these.

These receptors have no identified antigens. The library was made from cDNA and included unique molecular identifiers. MiXCR, applied by TCRdb to the PCR reads, yields one record per CDR3 protein. This table has about 540,000 distinct CDR3 sequences, around a third appearing once. Input material: blood. The receptors were gathered from a girl aged 2 to 17 with multiple sclerosis.

This clonotype was seen a handful of times. The chain recombines TRBV7-2 with TRBJ2-4, with D possibly TRBD2 on 7 matching bases. The CDR3 totals 15 residues. V dropped 3 bases and J dropped 4 bases, with 13 bases sitting between them. Germline V gene lookup returns CDR1 SGHTA and CDR2 FQGNSA. The chain's CDR3 is CASSFIGGPKNIQYF. The CDR3 coding sequence is TGTGCCAGCAGCTTTATCGGGGGGCCGAAAAACATTCAGTACTTC.

The gene calls are TRBV5-1 and TRBJ1-1; 7 nucleotides match TRBD1. CDR1 and CDR2 (germline): SGHRS, YFSETQ. CDR3 size: 14 residues. The ends lost 4 bases at V and 5 bases at J; junction bases unmatched: 8. In nucleotides, the CDR3 is TGCGCCAGCAGCGTTGTCACAGGGGATACTGAAGCTTTCTTT. Protein product: CASSVVTGDTEAFF.

The rearrangement uses TRBV29-1 and TRBJ2-5; TRBD2 aligns across 14 bases. The V segment lost 8 bases and the J segment 5 bases; nucleotides outside the gene matches: 7. CDR1 SQVTM and CDR2 ANQGSEA come from the germline V gene. The CDR3 is made up of 14 amino acids. The CDR3 loop is CSSRLAGGLETQYF. The DNA of the CDR3 is TGCAGCTCCAGACTAGCGGGGGGGCTTGAGACCCAGTACTTC.

Of note for this clonotype: This may arise from a read error, as a much more abundant clone is one base away. The DNA of the CDR3 is TGCGGCGTTCTTGCGCTAGATACGCAGTATTTT. It encodes CGVLALDTQYF. The V call is TRBV29-1, the J call TRBJ2-3; D call uncertain. The CDR3 extends over 11 amino acids. The germline gives CDR1 SQVTM, CDR2 ANQGSEA.

The table lists this clonotype with a few counts. The rearrangement uses TRBV4-1 and TRBJ2-3; D is undetermined. Per the germline V gene, CDR1 is MGHRA and CDR2 is YSYEKL. V gave up 1 base and J gave up 2 bases, with 16 bases separating them. CDR3 length equals 17 residues. The CDR3: CASSQGPDPQSTDTQYF. The DNA for the CDR3 is TGCGCCAGCAGCCAAGGGCCGGACCCACAATCCACAGATACGCAGTATTTT.

V usage is TRBV11-2 and J usage is TRBJ2-1; tentatively, D is TRBD1 (6 bases). The CDR3 is 15 residues long. Germline values: CDR1 SGHAT, CDR2 FQNNGV. The ends were cut back, 7 bases at V and 9 bases at J, with 22 bases in the middle. Here the CDR3 DNA reads TGTGCCAGCACCCTCGACTCAGGGGCGATCAGTGAGCAGTTCTTC. This codes for CASTLDSGAISEQFF.

This chain links TRBV5-1 with TRBJ2-1, with D possibly matching TRBD2 (7 bases). This CDR3 spans 17 amino acids. Trimming took off 0 bases at V and 3 bases at J, with 16 bases between the two ends. Germline V gives CDR1 SGHRS, CDR2 YFSETQ. The DNA for the CDR3 is TGCGCCAGCAGCTTGGCCGACGGGGGGCTACTCTACAATGAGCAGTTCTTC. This encodes CASSLADGGLLYNEQFF.

This clonotype turned up a few times. This chain connects TRBV24-1 to TRBJ2-1; 9 bases are a match to TRBD2. Per germline, CDR1 KGHDR and CDR2 SFDVKD. After removal of 9 bases from V and 9 bases from J, the junction contained 5 bases not matched to a gene. The CDR3 runs to 12 residues. CDR3 coding DNA: TGTGCCACCCATAGCGGGGGTAGTGAGCAGTTCTTC. As protein: CATHSGGSEQFF.

This clonotype was observed a handful of times. The rearrangement joins TRBV2 to TRBJ2-6, with D hard to call. CDR3 size: 14 residues. Trimming shortened V by 4 bases and J by 0 bases, and 4 bases separated the two germline ends. Germline V gene sequence: CDR1 SNHLY, CDR2 FYNNEI. The CDR3 protein is CASSAPSGANVLTF. For the CDR3, the DNA is TGTGCCAGCAGTGCACCCTCTGGGGCCAACGTCCTGACTTTC.

This clonotype was recorded only once. The chain couples TRBV5-5 to TRBJ1-2; D possibly corresponds to TRBD1 (5 bases). The CDR3 is 13 residues long. V lost 4 bases to trimming and J lost 7 bases, with 14 bases between them. The germline V gene has CDR1 SGHKS and CDR2 YYEKEE (reference sequence). As DNA, the CDR3 is TGTGCCAGCAGCCGGTGGCAGGGTGGTGGCTACACCTTC. As protein: CASSRWQGGGYTF.

As to this clonotype: The final CDR3 position lacks the conserved phenylalanine or tryptophan, pointing to a likely read error. V is TRBV20-1 and J is TRBJ2-5; tentative D call: TRBD1 (5 bases). The CDR3 length is 13 residues. CDR1 is DFQATT and CDR2 is SNEGSKA in the germline V gene (reference sequence). Trimming left V 4 bases short and J 5 bases short, with 14 bases between. CDR3 region: CSATPRAVETQYC. The CDR3 DNA reads as TGCAGTGCTACTCCCAGGGCCGTTGAGACCCAGTACTGC.

This clonotype was recorded at least ten times. The chain recombines TRBV5-1 with TRBJ1-2; 7 bases agree with TRBD1. Trimming cost V 0 bases and J 4 bases; bases outside gene matches: 3. CDR3 length: 14 residues. Germline-derived CDR1 and CDR2 are SGHRS and YFSETQ. This chain's CDR3 is CASSLGQGGYGYTF. The CDR3 nucleotides read TGCGCCAGCAGCTTGGGACAGGGAGGCTATGGCTACACCTTC.

This chain connects TRBV7-8 to TRBJ2-1; D gene unclear. The V end was cut by 3 bases, the J end by 1 base, with 13 bases between. CDR1 is SGHVS, CDR2 FQNEAQ, per germline. The CDR3 is 16 amino acids. This CDR3 is CASSLNVFGSYNEQFF. Written as DNA, the CDR3 is TGTGCCAGCAGCTTGAACGTGTTCGGGTCCTACAATGAGCAGTTCTTC.

The rearrangement uses TRBV20-1 and TRBJ2-3, with D perhaps TRBD2 (5 bases). The CDR3 has 15 residues. Trimming shortened V by 3 bases and J by 3 bases, and 16 bases separated the two germline ends. Germline assignment: CDR1 DFQATT and CDR2 SNEGSKA (reference sequence). CDR3 amino acids: CSARSLALATDTQYF. CDR3 DNA sequence: TGCAGTGCTAGGAGCCTAGCTCTAGCAACAGATACGCAGTATTTT.

The V and J genes are TRBV4-1 and TRBJ2-7, with a possible D match to TRBD2 (5 bases). Germline CDR1 reads MGHRA; CDR2 reads YSYEKL. V was trimmed by 0 bases and J by 10 bases, leaving 19 bases between them. This CDR3 region has 15 residues. For the CDR3, the DNA is TGCGCCAGCAGCCAAGATATCGGGGATTCAGAGAACCAGTACTTC. Its protein is CASSQDIGDSENQYF.

The chain employs TRBV12-3 or TRBV12-4 and TRBJ2-6; D unresolved. The CDR3 length is 15 residues. V was clipped by 6 bases and J by 0 bases, with 9 bases between them. The CDR3 nucleotides read TGTGCCAGCAGACCTACCATCTCTGGGGCCAACGTCCTGACTTTC. This sequence encodes CASRPTISGANVLTF.

The rearrangement links TRBV3-1 to TRBJ1-5; no firm D call. There are 15 residues in the CDR3. The germline CDR1 and CDR2 sequences are LGHDT and YNNKEL (reference sequence). V lost 3 bases, J lost 4 bases, and 13 bases lay in between. CDR3: CASSQGRAWNQPQHF. CDR3 in DNA: TGTGCCAGCAGCCAGGGAAGGGCTTGGAATCAGCCCCAGCATTTT.

This chain uses TRBV20-1 with TRBJ2-1; 9 positions match TRBD2. The length of the CDR3 is 16 residues. Germline CDR1 is DFQATT and CDR2 is SNEGSKA (reference sequence). After removal of 8 bases from V and 5 bases from J, the junction contained 16 bases not matched to a gene. The CDR3 DNA reads as TGCAGTACCTCCGGGGCTGCGGGGGGGAATAACAATGAGCAGTTCTTC. Protein product: CSTSGAAGGNNNEQFF.

The J gene is TRBJ1-1, the V gene TRBV11-2, with 10 bases aligning to TRBD1. This CDR3 contains 15 residues. Looked up from germline, CDR1 is SGHAT and CDR2 is FQNNGV. The ends lost 8 bases at V and 6 bases at J; junction bases unmatched: 12. The CDR3 nucleotides read TGTGCCAGCGGCCAGACCCGGACAGGGGGTCCTGAAGCTTTCTTT. It translates to CASGQTRTGGPEAFF.

V is TRBV6-1 and J is TRBJ2-3, with D unresolved. The germline V gene has CDR1 MNHNS and CDR2 SASEGT. V was clipped by 7 bases and J by 2 bases, with 13 bases between them. This CDR3 is 14 amino acids long. CDR3 protein: CASTAGFSTDTQYF. The CDR3, as DNA: TGTGCCAGCACGGCCGGTTTTTCCACAGATACGCAGTATTTT.

V and J are TRBV12-3 or TRBV12-4 and TRBJ2-3; D remains unclear. The CDR3 spans 12 residues. Trimming shortened V by 6 bases and J by 5 bases, and 9 bases separated the two germline ends. The CDR3 here is CASSRDRDTQYF. CDR3 coding DNA: TGTGCCAGCAGCCGCGACCGAGATACGCAGTATTTT.

The sample holds a few counts of this clonotype. The chain carries TRBV9 and TRBJ2-1; TRBD2 aligns across 14 bases. In germline, CDR1 is SGDLS, CDR2 YYNGEE. V lost 2 bases to trimming and J lost 2 bases; unmatched junction nucleotides: 3. This CDR3 spans 17 amino acids. For the CDR3, the DNA is TGTGCCAGCAGCGTGACTAGCGGGGGGGCGACCTACAATGAGCAGTTCTTC. This sequence encodes CASSVTSGGATYNEQFF.

This clonotype came up many times. The J gene is TRBJ1-2, the V gene TRBV7-9; no reliable D call. There are 13 residues in the CDR3. Germline V lookup: CDR1 SEHNR, CDR2 FQNEAQ (reference sequence). Between the trimmed V and J ends, which lost 0 bases and 5 bases, there was a span of 7 bases. The CDR3 DNA is TGTGCCAGCAGCTTAGCGGGATCATATGGCTACACCTTC. Translated: CASSLAGSYGYTF. The full variable domain, in which reference TRBV7-9 and TRBJ1-2 provide the parts outside the CDR3, is DTGVSQNPRHKITKRGQNVTFRCDPISEHNRLYWYRQTLGQGPEFLTYFQNEAQLEKSRLLSDRFSAERPKGSFSTLEIQRTEQGDSAMYLCASSLAGSYGYTFGSGTRLTVV.

The CDR3, as DNA: TGTGCCAGCAGTGCGCCTCCGGGTACGCAGTATTTT. It encodes CASSAPPGTQYF. The chain recombines TRBV28 with TRBJ2-3; no firm D call. V lost 5 bases, J lost 8 bases, and 11 bases lay in between. Germline CDR1 and CDR2: MDHEN and SYDVKM. The length of the CDR3 is 12 residues.

The gene calls are TRBV4-2 and TRBJ2-3, with TRBD2 identical over 8 bases. Germline V gene sequence: CDR1 LGHNA, CDR2 YNFKEQ. The V segment lost 0 bases and the J segment 5 bases; nucleotides outside the gene matches: 10. This CDR3 is 17 amino acids long. Here the CDR3 DNA reads TGTGCCAGCAGCCAAGATGGGAGCGGGGGAGCGGAAGATACGCAGTATTTT. It yields the protein CASSQDGSGGAEDTQYF.